Listed below are T cell receptor beta chains from one sample, sequenced in a study of blood T cells in healthy people across ages. TCRdb independently ran MiXCR on the 5' RACE reads; one entry per CDR3 protein. The sample gives 780,000 or so distinct CDR3 sequences, roughly 25% of which show up once; under 4% is in the top ten. The same data also contributed to another study, on T cells of mothers and their children.

Sequencing was done on a sample of blood. The source of these receptors is a boy aged 5-17 years in good health. CDR3s include the opening cysteine and the closing phenylalanine or tryptophan. A D gene is named only where the DNA matches it firmly. Clone size is not always given. Where it is, it says once, few, many or a class for expanded clones.

D	size	V	J	CDR3	DNA
TRBD2	few	TRBV10-3	TRBJ2-3	CAISEPTSGLANTDTQYF	TGTGCCATCAGTGAGCCCACCTCGGGACTAGCGAACACAGATACGCAGTATTTT
-	-	TRBV24-1	TRBJ1-1	CATRGGGTEAFF	TGTGCCACCAGGGGAGGGGGAACTGAAGCTTTCTTT
TRBD1	few	TRBV6-6	TRBJ1-2	CASSSDREGGYTF	TGTGCCAGCAGTTCTGACAGGGAGGGTGGCTACACCTTC
-	-	TRBV20-1	TRBJ2-5	CSASRSETQYF	TGCAGTGCGAGCCGTTCAGAGACCCAGTACTTC
TRBD2	-	TRBV7-9	TRBJ2-7	CASRVAGTNEQYF	TGTGCCAGCAGAGTAGCGGGGACGAACGAGCAGTACTTC
TRBD1	few	TRBV7-9	TRBJ1-5	CASSLGQGSNLNQPQHF	TGTGCCAGCAGCTTAGGACAGGGCAGTAACCTCAATCAGCCCCAGCATTTT
TRBD2	few	TRBV28	TRBJ2-3	CASSFPSGRAADTQYF	TGTGCCAGCAGTTTCCCTAGCGGGAGGGCCGCAGATACGCAGTATTTT
-	-	TRBV7-9	TRBJ2-2	CAFRAGQDTGELFF	TGTGCCTTCCGGGCCGGGCAGGACACCGGGGAGCTGTTTTTT
-	-	TRBV20-1	TRBJ1-2	CSGGDWDPGYTF	TGCAGTGGCGGCGATTGGGACCCTGGCTACACCTTC
-	-	TRBV4-1	TRBJ2-3	CASSHPDTQYF	TGCGCCAGCAGCCACCCCGATACGCAGTATTTT
-	-	TRBV29-1	TRBJ2-5	CSAGITREETQYF	TGCAGCGCGGGGATTACTAGAGAGGAGACCCAGTACTTC
-	few	TRBV10-3	TRBJ2-5	CAISHSRETQYF	TGTGCCATCAGCCATTCTCGAGAGACCCAGTACTTC
-	few	TRBV7-3	TRBJ2-1	CASSPTGGANEQFF	TGTGCCAGCAGCCCAACAGGGGGGGCCAATGAGCAGTTCTTC
-	few	TRBV7-2	TRBJ2-7	CASSLGGFDPYEQYF	TGTGCCAGCAGCTTAGGCGGCTTCGATCCCTACGAGCAGTACTTC
TRBD1	once	TRBV20-1	TRBJ2-7	CSAPRRVRGFGNEQYF	TGCAGTGCCCCTCGGCGGGTCAGGGGGTTCGGGAACGAGCAGTACTTC
-	few	TRBV20-1	TRBJ1-1	CSAYQTGNTEAFF	TGCAGTGCTTATCAGACGGGAAACACTGAAGCTTTCTTT
-	-	TRBV4-3	TRBJ1-1	CASSQEVPGADTEAFF	TGCGCCAGCAGCCAAGAGGTCCCGGGGGCGGACACTGAAGCTTTCTTT
TRBD1	-	TRBV5-8	TRBJ1-6	CASSYGQGRNSPLHF	TGTGCCAGCAGCTACGGACAGGGGCGTAATTCACCCCTCCACTTT
-	few	TRBV5-1	TRBJ2-5	CAGSLVGNGETQCF	TGCGCCGGCAGCTTGGTAGGGAATGGGGAGACCCAGTGCTTC
-	few	TRBV7-2	TRBJ2-3	CASSSAAGSQDTQYF	TGTGCCAGCAGCTCCGCGGCGGGTTCGCAGGATACGCAGTATTTT
-	-	TRBV29-1	TRBJ2-1	CSAHPRNDESSYNEQFF	TGCAGCGCCCACCCGAGAAACGACGAGAGCTCCTACAATGAGCAGTTCTTC
TRBD2	few	TRBV20-1	TRBJ2-1	CSAIDGLAGYNEQFF	TGCAGTGCTATTGACGGACTAGCGGGCTACAATGAGCAGTTCTTC
TRBD1	-	TRBV12-3/TRBV12-4	TRBJ1-2	CASSQGTANHGYTF	TGTGCCAGCAGTCAAGGGACAGCCAACCATGGCTACACCTTC
TRBD1	-	TRBV4-3	TRBJ2-2	CASSHRGSAGHIQVTGELFF	TGCGCCAGCAGCCACAGGGGGTCGGCAGGGCACATTCAGGTGACCGGGGAGCTGTTTTTT
-	-	TRBV25-1	TRBJ2-3	CASKLAGPSIDTQYF	TGTGCCAGCAAACTGGCCGGGCCATCTATCGATACGCAGTATTTT
-	-	TRBV20-1	TRBJ2-7	CSAGLKGQPSYEQYF	TGCAGTGCTGGACTAAAGGGACAGCCCTCCTACGAGCAGTACTTC
-	-	TRBV12-3/TRBV12-4	TRBJ2-7	CASSFAGTHEIRMRQYF	TGTGCCAGCAGTTTTGCCGGGACACACGAAATCCGTATGAGGCAGTACTTC
-	-	TRBV7-2	TRBJ2-1	CASSLAPIKYNEQFF	TGTGCCAGCAGCTTAGCCCCGATAAAGTACAATGAGCAGTTCTTC
TRBD2	-	TRBV6-6	TRBJ2-7	CASSYSSRLADGYEQYF	TGTGCCAGCAGTTACTCGAGTAGGCTAGCGGATGGCTACGAGCAGTACTTC
-	-	TRBV9	TRBJ2-3	CASSESLSSTDTQYF	TGTGCCAGCAGCGAGTCCCTATCGTCTACAGATACGCAGTATTTT
-	-	TRBV4-1	TRBJ1-1	CASSPPTGYTEAFF	TGCGCCAGCAGCCCGCCGACGGGTTACACTGAAGCTTTCTTT
TRBD1	few	TRBV7-8	TRBJ1-2	CASSSSTGGRGYGYTF	TGTGCCAGCAGCTCCTCAACAGGGGGCAGAGGCTATGGCTACACCTTC
-	few	TRBV5-1	TRBJ1-2	CASSFDRNYGYTF	TGCGCCAGCAGCTTCGACAGAAACTATGGCTACACCTTC
-	many	TRBV18	TRBJ2-3	CASSPLGGTDTQYF	TGTGCCAGCTCACCACTGGGCGGCACAGATACGCAGTATTTT
-	-	TRBV6-5	TRBJ1-1	CASSYSGNEAFF	TGTGCCAGCAGTTACTCTGGCAATGAAGCTTTCTTT
TRBD1	-	TRBV20-1	TRBJ1-4	CSAQGGVREKLFF	TGCAGTGCCCAGGGGGGAGTACGCGAAAAACTGTTTTTT
-	-	TRBV6-2/TRBV6-3	TRBJ2-4	CASSSELAKNIQYF	TGTGCCAGCAGCTCGGAGTTAGCCAAAAACATTCAGTACTTC
-	-	TRBV27	TRBJ2-2	CASNNVGATGELFF	TGTGCCAGCAACAACGTGGGAGCCACCGGGGAGCTGTTTTTT
TRBD2	many	TRBV3-1	TRBJ2-7	CASSPGLAGTYEQYF	TGTGCCAGCAGCCCGGGACTAGCGGGCACCTACGAGCAGTACTTC
TRBD2	-	TRBV5-1	TRBJ2-5	CASSFRSGAQETQYF	TGCGCCAGCAGCTTCCGTAGCGGGGCCCAAGAGACCCAGTACTTC
-	-	TRBV5-1	TRBJ2-1	CASSIENFVGESSYNEQFF	TGCGCCAGCAGCATCGAGAACTTTGTCGGCGAGAGCTCCTACAATGAGCAGTTCTTC
-	-	TRBV7-2	TRBJ2-3	CASIPGLARTDTQYF	TGTGCCAGCATTCCAGGGCTAGCGCGCACAGATACGCAGTATTTT
-	once	TRBV29-1	TRBJ2-5	CSVATRNKETQYF	TGCAGCGTTGCCACTAGAAATAAAGAGACCCAGTACTTC
TRBD2	few	TRBV7-2	TRBJ2-1	CASSQPAGGNNEQFF	TGTGCCAGCAGCCAACCAGCGGGAGGGAACAATGAGCAGTTCTTC
-	few	TRBV27	TRBJ2-2	CASSLLNAGRQPYTGELFF	TGTGCCAGCAGTTTATTGAACGCCGGACGGCAGCCTTACACCGGGGAGCTGTTTTTT
-	-	TRBV30	TRBJ1-5	CAWSVKPGPNQPQHF	TGTGCCTGGAGTGTAAAGCCAGGGCCCAATCAGCCCCAGCATTTT
-	-	TRBV29-1	TRBJ2-7	CSVDEHGSYEQYF	TGCAGCGTTGACGAGCACGGTTCCTACGAGCAGTACTTC
-	few	TRBV20-1	TRBJ1-1	CSARDIGPEGTEAFF	TGCAGTGCTAGAGATATCGGACCAGAGGGTACTGAAGCTTTCTTT
-	-	TRBV9	TRBJ1-1	CASSPQTGNTEAFF	TGTGCCAGCAGCCCTCAGACAGGGAACACTGAAGCTTTCTTT
TRBD2	-	TRBV20-1	TRBJ2-1	CSARVPGLVYEQFF	TGCAGTGCTAGAGTCCCGGGACTAGTCTATGAGCAGTTCTTC
-	-	TRBV20-1	TRBJ2-5	CSADLGWAETQYF	TGCAGTGCCGACTTAGGGTGGGCAGAGACCCAGTACTTC
-	few	TRBV19	TRBJ2-1	CASSILAPSYNEQFF	TGTGCCAGTAGTATACTAGCGCCATCCTACAATGAGCAGTTCTTC
-	-	TRBV2	TRBJ2-4	CASRRSVEGRSKNIQYF	TGTGCCAGCAGGAGGAGCGTGGAGGGACGGTCCAAAAACATTCAGTACTTC